This TCR beta chain stems from a study of shared clonotypes between healthy human individuals. The CDR3 spans 17 residues. Per germline, CDR1 SNHLY and CDR2 FYNNEI. Unmatched junction bases numbered 12, after V lost 7 bases and J lost 1 base. Profiling relied on immunoSEQ multiplex PCR, and the TCRdb table lists in-frame clones only, not all of them. The data hold over a million clones, with around 98.5% observed a single time. Sequenced input: naive CD4+ T cells sorted from blood. Stated subset: CD45RA+ positively selected. This TCR was recovered from a man aged 25 to 40 in good health. The chain combines TRBV2 with TRBJ1-4; 7 bases are shared with TRBD1. CDR3 in DNA: TGTGCCAGCACGCGGACAGGTTGGAGCGGAACTAATGAAAAACTGTTTTTT. Amino acids: CASTRTGWSGTNEKLFF.